This TCR beta chain was captured by sequencing in a study of early T cells in non-severe SARS-CoV-2 infection. Attached unique molecular identifiers marked individual cDNA molecules. Via MiXCR, TCRdb re-called the 5' RACE reads, giving one row per CDR3 protein. The sample includes 55,000 or so distinct CDR3 sequences, under 7.5% of them seen just once. The CDR3 spans 12 residues. V was clipped by 8 bases and J by 4 bases, with 9 bases between them. Many counts were recorded for this clonotype. The chain links TRBV12-3 or TRBV12-4 to TRBJ1-5; D is undetermined. This specimen consisted of whole blood, obtained at baseline. This sequence originates from an adult who was a healthcare worker with PCR-confirmed SARS-CoV-2 infection or an uninfected control (not recorded which). CDR3 sequence (DNA): TGTGCCAGCGGCGATATAAATCAGCCCCAGCATTTT. The encoded protein is CASGDINQPQHF.